This TCR beta chain was recorded in a study of T cells in Graves' hyperthyroidism and ophthalmopathy. General study findings and limits: Separating ophthalmopathy from stable hyperthyroidism was achieved by a 13 V-J model. Most thyroid clonotypes with frequency above 0.001 were detected in blood.

As to this clonotype: Its antigen is not identified.

It was RNA transcripts that yielded the amplified TCR beta CDR3 regions. HTBI primers were used for first-round RT-PCR of the TCR CDR3. TCRdb analysed the multiplex PCR reads with MiXCR anew, one entry per CDR3 protein. Of about 840,000 distinct CDR3 sequences in the sample, around 38% were seen once. Diagnostic assessment was based on clinical symptoms, serum thyroxine and TRAb, thyroid ultrasound and orbital computed tomography. This TCR was recovered from a man younger than 35 with Graves' hyperthyroidism. The sample consisted of blood.

CDR3 sequence: CASNKLGQETQYF. The CDR3, as DNA: TGTGCCAGCAATAAGTTGGGGCAAGAGACCCAGTACTTC. The rearrangement uses TRBV7-9 and TRBJ2-5; no reliable D call. The CDR3 is made up of 13 amino acids. Germline V gene sequence: CDR1 SEHNR, CDR2 FQNEAQ (reference sequence). The V end lost 7 bases, the J end lost 2 bases, and 11 bases lay between the germline ends.